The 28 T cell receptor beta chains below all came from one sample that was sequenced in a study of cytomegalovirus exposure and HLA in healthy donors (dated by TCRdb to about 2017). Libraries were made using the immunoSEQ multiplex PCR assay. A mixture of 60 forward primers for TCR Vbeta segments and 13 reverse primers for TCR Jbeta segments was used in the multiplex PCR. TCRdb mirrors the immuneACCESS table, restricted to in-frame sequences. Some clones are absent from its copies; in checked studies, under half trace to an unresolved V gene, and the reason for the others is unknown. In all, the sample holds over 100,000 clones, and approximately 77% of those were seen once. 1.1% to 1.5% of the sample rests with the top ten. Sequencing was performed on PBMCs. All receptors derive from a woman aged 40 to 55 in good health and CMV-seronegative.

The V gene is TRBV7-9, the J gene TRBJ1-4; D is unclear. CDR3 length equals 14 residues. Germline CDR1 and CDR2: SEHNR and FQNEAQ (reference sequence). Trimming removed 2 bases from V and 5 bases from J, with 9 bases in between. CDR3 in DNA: TGTGCCAGCAGCTTAACACAGCACAATGAAAAACTGTTTTTT. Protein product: CASSLTQHNEKLFF. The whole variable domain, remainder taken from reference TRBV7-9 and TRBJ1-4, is DTGVSQNPRHKITKRGQNVTFRCDPISEHNRLYWYRQTLGQGPEFLTYFQNEAQLEKSRLLSDRFSAERPKGSFSTLEIQRTEQGDSAMYLCASSLTQHNEKLFFGSGTQLSVL.

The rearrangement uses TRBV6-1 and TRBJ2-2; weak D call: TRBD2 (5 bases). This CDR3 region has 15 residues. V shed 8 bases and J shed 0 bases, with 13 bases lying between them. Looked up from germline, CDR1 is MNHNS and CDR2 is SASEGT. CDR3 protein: CASQRARANTGELFF. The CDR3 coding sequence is TGTGCCAGCCAGAGGGCACGGGCGAACACCGGGGAGCTGTTTTTT.

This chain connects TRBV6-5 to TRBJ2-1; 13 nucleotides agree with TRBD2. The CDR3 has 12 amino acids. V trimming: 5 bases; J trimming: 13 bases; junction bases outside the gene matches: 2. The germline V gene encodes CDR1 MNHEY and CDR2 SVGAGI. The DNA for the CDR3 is TGTGCCAGCAGTCGGACTAGCGGGGGACAGTTCTTC. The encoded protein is CASSRTSGGQFF.

The CDR3 is CSPSSGNTIYF. The CDR3 DNA reads TGCAGTCCATCCTCTGGAAACACCATATATTTT. V is TRBV20-1 and J is TRBJ1-3; D is unclear. The CDR3 runs 11 residues. V was cut by 8 bases and J by 0 bases, with 5 bases left in between. CDR1 is DFQATT and CDR2 is SNEGSKA in the germline V gene (reference sequence).

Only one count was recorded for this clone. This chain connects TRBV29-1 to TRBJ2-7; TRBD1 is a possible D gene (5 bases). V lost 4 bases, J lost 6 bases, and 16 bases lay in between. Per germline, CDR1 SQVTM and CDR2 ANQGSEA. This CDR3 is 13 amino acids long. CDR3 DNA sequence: TGCAGCGTTGGTTGGTTCAGGGATGGCGAGCAGTACTTC. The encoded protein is CSVGWFRDGEQYF.

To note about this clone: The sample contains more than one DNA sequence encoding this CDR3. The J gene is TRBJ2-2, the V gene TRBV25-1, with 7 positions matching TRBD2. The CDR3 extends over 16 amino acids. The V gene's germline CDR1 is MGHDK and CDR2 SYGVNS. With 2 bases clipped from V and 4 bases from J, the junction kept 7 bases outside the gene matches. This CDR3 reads CASSEPGGRATGELFF. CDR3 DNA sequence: TGTGCCAGCAGTGAACCGGGAGGCAGGGCCACCGGGGAGCTGTTTTTT.

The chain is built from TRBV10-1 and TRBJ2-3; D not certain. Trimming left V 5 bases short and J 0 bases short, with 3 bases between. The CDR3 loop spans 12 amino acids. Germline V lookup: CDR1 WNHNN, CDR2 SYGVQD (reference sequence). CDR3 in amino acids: CASSPSTDTQYF. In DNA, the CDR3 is TGCGCCAGCAGTCCTAGCACAGATACGCAGTATTTT.

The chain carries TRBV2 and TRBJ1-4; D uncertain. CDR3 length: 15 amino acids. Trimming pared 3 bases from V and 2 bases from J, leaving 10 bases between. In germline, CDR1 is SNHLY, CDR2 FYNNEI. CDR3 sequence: CASSDGSWTNEKLFF. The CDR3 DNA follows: TGTGCCAGCAGTGACGGGTCTTGGACTAATGAAAAACTGTTTTTT.

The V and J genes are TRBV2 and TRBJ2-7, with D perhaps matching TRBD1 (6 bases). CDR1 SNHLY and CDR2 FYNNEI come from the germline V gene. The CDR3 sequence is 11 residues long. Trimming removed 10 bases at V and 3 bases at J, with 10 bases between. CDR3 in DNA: TGTGCCACAGGGGTCGTCTACGAGCAGTACTTC. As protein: CATGVVYEQYF.

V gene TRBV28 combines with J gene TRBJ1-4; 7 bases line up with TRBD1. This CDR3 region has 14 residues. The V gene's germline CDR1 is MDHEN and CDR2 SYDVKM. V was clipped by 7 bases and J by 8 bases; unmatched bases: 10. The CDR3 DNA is TGTGCCAGCAAGCGGGAGACAGGGAGGGAAAAACTGTTTTTT. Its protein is CASKRETGREKLFF.

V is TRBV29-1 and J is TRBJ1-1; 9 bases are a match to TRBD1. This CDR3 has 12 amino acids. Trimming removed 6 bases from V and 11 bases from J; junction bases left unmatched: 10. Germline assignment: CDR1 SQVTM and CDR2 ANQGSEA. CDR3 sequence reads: CSVAGQGPGAFF. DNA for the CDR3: TGCAGCGTGGCTGGACAGGGGCCGGGGGCTTTCTTT.

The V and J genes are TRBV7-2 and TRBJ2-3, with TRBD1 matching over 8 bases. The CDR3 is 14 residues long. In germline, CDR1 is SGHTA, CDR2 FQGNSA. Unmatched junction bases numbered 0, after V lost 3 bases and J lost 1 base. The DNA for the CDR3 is TGTGCCAGCAGCTTGGACAGGGGCACAGATACGCAGTATTTT. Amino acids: CASSLDRGTDTQYF.

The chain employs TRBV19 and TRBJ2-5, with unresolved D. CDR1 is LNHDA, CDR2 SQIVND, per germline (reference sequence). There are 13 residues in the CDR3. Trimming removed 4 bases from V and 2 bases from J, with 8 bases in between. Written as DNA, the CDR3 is TGTGCCAGTAGTAGGTCAACTCAAGAGACCCAGTACTTC. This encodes CASSRSTQETQYF. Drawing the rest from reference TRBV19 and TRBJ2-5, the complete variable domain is DGGITQSPKYLFRKEGQNVTLSCEQNLNHDAMYWYRQDPGQGLRLIYYSQIVNDFQKGDIAEGYSVSREKKESFPLTVTSAQKNPTAFYLCASSRSTQETQYFGPGTRLLVL.

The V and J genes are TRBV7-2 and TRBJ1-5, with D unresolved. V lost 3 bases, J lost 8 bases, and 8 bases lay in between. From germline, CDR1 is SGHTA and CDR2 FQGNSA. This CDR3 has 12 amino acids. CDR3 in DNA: TGTGCCAGCAGCTTGGACGGGGAGCCCCAGCATTTT. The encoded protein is CASSLDGEPQHF.

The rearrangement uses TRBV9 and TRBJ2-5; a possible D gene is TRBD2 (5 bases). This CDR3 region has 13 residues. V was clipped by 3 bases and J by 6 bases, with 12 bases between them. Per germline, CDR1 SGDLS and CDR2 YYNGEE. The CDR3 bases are TGTGCCAGCAGCGCCGTAGGGAGCCAGACCCAGTACTTC. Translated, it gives CASSAVGSQTQYF.

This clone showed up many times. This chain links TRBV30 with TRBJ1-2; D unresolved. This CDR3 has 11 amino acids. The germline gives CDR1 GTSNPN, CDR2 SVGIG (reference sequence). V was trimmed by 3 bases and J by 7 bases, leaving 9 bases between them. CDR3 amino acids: CAWREARGYTF. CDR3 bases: TGTGCCTGGAGAGAAGCCCGTGGCTACACCTTC.

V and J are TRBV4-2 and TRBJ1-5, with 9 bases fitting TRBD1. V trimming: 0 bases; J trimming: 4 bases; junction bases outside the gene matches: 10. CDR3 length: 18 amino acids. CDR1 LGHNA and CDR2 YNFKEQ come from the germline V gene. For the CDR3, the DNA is TGTGCCAGCAGCCAAGATCCGGACAGGGGTAGTACAAATCAGCCCCAGCATTTT. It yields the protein CASSQDPDRGSTNQPQHF.

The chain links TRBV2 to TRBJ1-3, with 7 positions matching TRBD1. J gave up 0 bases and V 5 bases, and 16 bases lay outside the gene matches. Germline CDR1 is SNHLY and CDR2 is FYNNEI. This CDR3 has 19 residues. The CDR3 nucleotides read TGTGCCAGCAGTATGTCCCGGGACAGCCTATCTTACTCTGGAAACACCATATATTTT. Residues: CASSMSRDSLSYSGNTIYF. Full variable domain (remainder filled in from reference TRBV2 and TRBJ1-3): EPEVTQTPSHQVTQMGQEVILRCVPISNHLYFYWYRQILGQKVEFLVSFYNNEISEKSEIFDDQFSVERPDGSNFTLKIRSTKLEDSAMYFCASSMSRDSLSYSGNTIYFGEGSWLTVV.

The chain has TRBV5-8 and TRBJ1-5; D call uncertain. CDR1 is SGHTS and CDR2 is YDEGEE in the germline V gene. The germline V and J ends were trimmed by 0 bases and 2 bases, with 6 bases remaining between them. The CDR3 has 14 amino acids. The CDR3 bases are TGTGCCAGCAGCTTGGTTACGGGCAATCAGCCCCAGCATTTT. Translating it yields CASSLVTGNQPQHF.

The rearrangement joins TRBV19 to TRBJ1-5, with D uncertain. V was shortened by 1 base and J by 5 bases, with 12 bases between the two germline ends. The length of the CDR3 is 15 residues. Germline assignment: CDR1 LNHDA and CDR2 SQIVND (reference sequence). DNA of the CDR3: TGTGCCAGTAGTATAGTCACAGCACGGCATCAGCCCCAGCATTTT. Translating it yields CASSIVTARHQPQHF.

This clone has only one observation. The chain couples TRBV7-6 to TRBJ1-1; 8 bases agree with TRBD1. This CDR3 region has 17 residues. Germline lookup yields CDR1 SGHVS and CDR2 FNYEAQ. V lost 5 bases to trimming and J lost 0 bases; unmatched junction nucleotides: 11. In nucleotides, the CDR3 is TGTGCCAGCAGCCTTAGGCCAGGGGGCCATATGAACACTGAAGCTTTCTTT. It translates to CASSLRPGGHMNTEAFF.

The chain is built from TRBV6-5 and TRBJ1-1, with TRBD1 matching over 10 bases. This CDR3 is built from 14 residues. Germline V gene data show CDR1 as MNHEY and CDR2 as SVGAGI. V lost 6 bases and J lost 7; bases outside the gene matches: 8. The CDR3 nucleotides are TGTGCCAGCAGCCAGACAGGGGGCAGGGATGAAGCTTTCTTT. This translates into CASSQTGGRDEAFF.

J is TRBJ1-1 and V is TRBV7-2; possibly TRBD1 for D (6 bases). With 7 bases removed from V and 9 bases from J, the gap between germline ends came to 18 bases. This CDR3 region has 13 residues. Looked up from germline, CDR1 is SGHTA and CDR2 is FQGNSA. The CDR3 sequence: CASTPTGPPQAFF. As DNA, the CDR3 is TGTGCCAGCACTCCAACAGGGCCCCCTCAAGCTTTCTTT.

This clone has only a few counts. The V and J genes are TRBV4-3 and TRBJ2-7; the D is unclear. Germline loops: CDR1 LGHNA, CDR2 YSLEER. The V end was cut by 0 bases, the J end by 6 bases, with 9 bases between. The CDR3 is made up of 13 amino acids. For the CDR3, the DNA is TGCGCCAGCAGCCAAGATCGAAGAGTCGAGCAGTACTTC. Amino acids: CASSQDRRVEQYF.

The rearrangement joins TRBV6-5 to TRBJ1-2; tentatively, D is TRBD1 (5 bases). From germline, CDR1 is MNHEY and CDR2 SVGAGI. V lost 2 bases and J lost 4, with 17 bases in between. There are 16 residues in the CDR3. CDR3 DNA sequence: TGTGCCAGCAGTTACCTTTGGCAGGGCCATGGCTATGGCTACACCTTC. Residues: CASSYLWQGHGYGYTF.

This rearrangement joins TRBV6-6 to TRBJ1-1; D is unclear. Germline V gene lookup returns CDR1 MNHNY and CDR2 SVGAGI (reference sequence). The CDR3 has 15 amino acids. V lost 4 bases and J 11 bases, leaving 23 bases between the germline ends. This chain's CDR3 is CASSSWAKGHTGAFF. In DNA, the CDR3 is TGTGCCAGCAGTTCTTGGGCCAAAGGCCACACTGGGGCTTTCTTT.

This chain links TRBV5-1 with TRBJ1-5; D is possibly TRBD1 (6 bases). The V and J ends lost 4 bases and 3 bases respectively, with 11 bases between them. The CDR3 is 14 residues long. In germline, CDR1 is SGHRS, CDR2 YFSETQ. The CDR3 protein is CASSPDSDNQPQHF. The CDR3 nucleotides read TGCGCCAGCAGCCCGGACAGCGACAATCAGCCCCAGCATTTT. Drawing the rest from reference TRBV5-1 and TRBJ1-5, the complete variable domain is KAGVTQTPRYLIKTRGQQVTLSCSPISGHRSVSWYQQTPGQGLQFLFEYFSETQRNKGNFPGRFSGRQFSNSRSEMNVSTLELGDSALYLCASSPDSDNQPQHFGDGTRLSIL.

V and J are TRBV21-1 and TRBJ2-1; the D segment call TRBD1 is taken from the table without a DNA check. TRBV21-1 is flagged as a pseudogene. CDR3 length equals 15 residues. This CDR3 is CASSDRTLQYNEQFF. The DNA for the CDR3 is TGTGCCAGCAGCGACAGGACCCTACAATACAATGAGCAGTTCTTC.